This TCR beta chain was recorded in a study of T cell responses to AZD1222 COVID-19 vaccine. The CDR3 extends over 14 amino acids. V lost 5 bases to trimming and J lost 2 bases; unmatched junction nucleotides: 6. From germline, CDR1 is MNHEY and CDR2 SMNVEV (reference sequence). Assay used: immunoSEQ multiplex PCR; TCRdb lists only in-frame clones, some missing. The sample holds about 79,000 clones, 80% seen once. This TCR was sampled from an adult in good health. This material consisted of peripheral blood, taken on day 0 of AZD1222 vaccination. The rearrangement uses TRBV27 and TRBJ2-7; the match to TRBD2 covers 7 bases. The CDR3 sequence is CASSVTAGTYEQYF. The CDR3, as DNA: TGTGCCAGCAGTGTTACAGCGGGAACCTACGAGCAGTACTTC.